Listed below are T cell receptor beta chains from one sample, sequenced in a study of blood T cells in healthy people across ages. TCRdb re-derived calls from the 5' RACE reads in MiXCR, one entry per CDR3 protein. The table has 1,300,000 or so distinct CDR3 sequences, approximately 59% seen once. The sample taken for sequencing was blood. These receptor sequences come from a young man in good health. Both conserved end residues are trimmed from each CDR3.

V	J	CDR3
TRBV4-1	TRBJ2-7	ASSQGSTLGSTYEQY
TRBV29-1	TRBJ1-2	SGAGSWGYT
TRBV7-2	TRBJ2-1	ASSEGTSGDEQF
TRBV15	TRBJ1-4	ATSRDSSNEKLF
TRBV11-2	TRBJ2-1	ASSVRLAAPHEQF
TRBV5-1	TRBJ2-7	ASSQKMGHQPGHEQY
TRBV28	TRBJ1-3	ASGQGLIFRSGNTIY
TRBV6-5	TRBJ2-5	ASSYSKTTGKETQY
TRBV3-1	TRBJ1-1	ASSPRVNRGRMNTEAF
TRBV12-3/TRBV12-4	.	ASSPRTVRDEQY
TRBV27	TRBJ2-7	ASSLSLGGSSYEQY
TRBV20-1	TRBJ2-1	SVRDRHSYNEQF
TRBV10-3	TRBJ2-4	AISQDTGELAKNIQY
TRBV27	TRBJ2-7	ASAQGAEQY
TRBV5-5	TRBJ1-2	ASSLDGRLYNYGYT
TRBV12-3/TRBV12-4	TRBJ1-2	ASRGAENRGYT
TRBV24-1	TRBJ2-4	ATSDGESIVGGENIQY
TRBV10-3	TRBJ2-7	AISESSGYYEQY
TRBV20-1	TRBJ2-7	SATRTTYEQY
TRBV12-3/TRBV12-4	TRBJ1-1	ASSVGVLTEAF
TRBV20-1	TRBJ2-1	SAPNLKGGVGNEQF
TRBV30	TRBJ2-1	AWSATSAYHNEQF
TRBV27	.	ASSEFSGNYNEQY
TRBV28	TRBJ2-3	ASSFGQNTDTQY
TRBV7-6	TRBJ2-1	ASSLAPGDPYNEQF
TRBV6-5	TRBJ1-5	ASSQQSTLNQPQH
TRBV3-1	TRBJ2-5	ASSQDQKSRY
TRBV20-1	TRBJ2-1	SATSPEQF
TRBV16	TRBJ1-1	ASSQSRGMNTEAF
TRBV7-9	TRBJ2-5	ASTTMVSGRFETQY
TRBV27	TRBJ1-4	ASSLSTTGSGEKLF
TRBV18	TRBJ1-2	ASSQRGSYGYT
TRBV29-1	TRBJ2-3	SAVPRADTQY
TRBV2	TRBJ1-2	ASSVGWDLASEAMGYT
TRBV6-1	TRBJ1-2	ASSEIGAPNYGYT
TRBV10-3	TRBJ1-1	AISEYGRLNTMNTEAF
TRBV29-1	TRBJ2-3	SVGGDTQY
TRBV15	TRBJ1-6	ATSRSKDSPLH
TRBV4-1	TRBJ2-1	ASSQRTPYEQF
TRBV4-1	.	ASSQLPRETQY
TRBV4-3	TRBJ1-2	ASSQEWDRYDYT
TRBV6-2/TRBV6-3	TRBJ2-3	ASRLAAGRQY
TRBV27	TRBJ2-1	ASSSPLNQGYYNEQF
TRBV21-1	TRBJ2-6	ASSQNRSGANVLT
TRBV4-1	.	ASSPRGSLEQY
TRBV7-9	TRBJ2-7	ASSKVGGIGEQY
TRBV4-1	TRBJ2-2	ASSLKAGELF
TRBV3-1	TRBJ1-1	ASSQVGSDTEAF
TRBV7-2	TRBJ2-5	ASSLGLGAREQY
TRBV20-1	TRBJ2-1	STRESGSPYNEQF
TRBV20-1	TRBJ1-1	SAGTLNTEAF
TRBV4-2	TRBJ2-7	ASSQVTSGAPYEQY
TRBV7-2	TRBJ2-3	ASSLEGSGGVASTDTQY
TRBV6-5	TRBJ1-2	ASSGLTHYGYT
TRBV21-1	TRBJ2-1	ASSKGGIGRDNEQF